The source of this T cell receptor beta chain is a study of T cell responses to AZD1222 COVID-19 vaccine. Germline values: CDR1 SGHAT, CDR2 FQNNGV. CDR3 length: 12 amino acids. V gave up 1 base and J gave up 3 bases, with 2 bases separating them. About this clone itself: Different DNA sequences within this sample yield the same CDR3.

The data were produced by immunoSEQ multiplex PCR, yet TCRdb's version contains in-frame clones alone and is incomplete. Among about 130,000 clones, around 83% were seen once, and the ten largest hold roughly 12%. The chain joins TRBV11-2 to TRBJ2-3; D gene unclear. The specimen comprised peripheral blood, sampled on day 0 of AZD1222 vaccination. The TCR originated in an adult in good health. The CDR3 is CASSLGTDTQYF. The CDR3 DNA follows: TGTGCCAGCAGCTTAGGTACAGATACGCAGTATTTT.